This T cell receptor (beta chain) was found in a study of blood T cell repertoires in COVID-19. At the level of the study: The analysed material was cDNA or gDNA that came from T cells, B-cell-depleted T cells, or PBMCs.

Profiling relied on immunoSEQ multiplex PCR, and the TCRdb table lists in-frame clones only, not all of them. The profile covers some 48,000 clones, with roughly 80% appearing a single time and about 2.5% taken by the ten largest. The sequence came from a man aged 50-59 years with acute or convalescent COVID-19. Specimen: peripheral blood.

Here the CDR3 reads CASSASGPSYNEQFF. In DNA, the CDR3 is TGCGCCAGCAGTGCTAGCGGGCCCTCCTACAATGAGCAGTTCTTC. The V gene is TRBV10-2, the J gene TRBJ2-1; 8 bases match TRBD2. The CDR3 covers 15 residues. Germline assignment: CDR1 WSHSY and CDR2 SAAADI. V lost 4 bases and J lost 0; bases outside the gene matches: 2.